The 4 T cell receptor beta chains below come from one sample, sequenced in a study of shared clonotypes between healthy human individuals. The method was immunoSEQ multiplex PCR; TCRdb's version includes in-frame clones alone and lacks a portion of them. The sample holds about 2.2 million clones, just over 90% seen once. CD8 cells regarded as naive lacked CD45RO, were positively chosen for CCR7, and omitted terminally differentiated effector memory CD45RA+ cells. Sequencing was carried out using naive CD8+ T cells from PBMCs. These TCRs come from a man younger than 30 in good health. Some clones in this sample may be carry-over from other donors' samples.

This sequence joins TRBV30 and TRBJ1-4, with D uncertain. Trimming took 5 bases from V and 8 from J, leaving 15 bases between them. Germline loops: CDR1 GTSNPN, CDR2 SVGIG (reference sequence). The CDR3 consists of 13 residues. The CDR3 bases are TGTGCCTGGGAGGGAATTTCGGGGGAAAAACTGTTTTTT. Protein sequence: CAWEGISGEKLFF.

The rearrangement uses TRBV29-1 and TRBJ1-2; D not resolved. CDR1 is SQVTM and CDR2 is ANQGSEA in the germline V gene. The CDR3 is 11 amino acids. Trimming shortened V by 6 bases and J by 6 bases, and 11 bases separated the two germline ends. The CDR3 reads CSVVSWDGYTF. CDR3 DNA: TGCAGCGTCGTATCCTGGGATGGCTACACCTTC.

The J gene is TRBJ2-5, the V gene TRBV4-3; 9 positions agree with TRBD2. J lost 0 bases, V lost 0 bases, and 5 bases had no gene match. CDR1 is LGHNA and CDR2 is YSLEER in the germline V gene. The CDR3 runs to 17 residues. The CDR3, as DNA: TGCGCCAGCAGCCAAGATTGGGCGGGAGGGGACCAAGAGACCCAGTACTTC. It translates to CASSQDWAGGDQETQYF.

V is TRBV6-6 and J is TRBJ1-1; D unclear. The germline V gene encodes CDR1 MNHNY and CDR2 SVGAGI (reference sequence). The CDR3 is 14 residues long. With 0 bases removed from V and 1 base from J, the gap between germline ends came to 6 bases. The CDR3 loop reads CASSYSDPNTEAFF. The CDR3, as DNA: TGTGCCAGCAGTTACTCCGACCCGAACACTGAAGCTTTCTTT.